This TCR beta chain was profiled in a study of blood T cell repertoires in COVID-19. Looking at the study overall: Researchers got acute and convalescent COVID-19 samples from the United States, Italy and Spain. Nucleic acid was either cDNA or gDNA, and it came from T cells, B-cell-depleted T cells, or PBMCs.

In the original processing: Estimated nucleated cell counts came from reference gene primer amplification. Profiling relied on immunoSEQ multiplex PCR, and the TCRdb table lists in-frame clones only, not all of them. V, J and clone size are taken as reported in that table, and D and trimming were inferred from the DNA itself. The sample lists about 250,000 clones; roughly 86% were seen once. Enrollment of patients from Seattle took place during active infection, with longitudinal follow-up. CDR1 is MDHEN, CDR2 SYDVKM, per germline. The CDR3 has 17 amino acids. Trimming removed 2 bases from V and 4 bases from J; junction bases left unmatched: 10.

This sequence joins TRBV28 and TRBJ1-4; TRBD1 aligns across 7 bases. Sequenced input: peripheral blood. This clonotype originated in an elderly woman with COVID-19, enrolled during active disease. CDR3 nucleotide sequence: TGTGCCAGCAGTTTAAGTCCTCGGACAGGATTTAATGAAAAACTGTTTTTT. Encoded protein: CASSLSPRTGFNEKLFF.